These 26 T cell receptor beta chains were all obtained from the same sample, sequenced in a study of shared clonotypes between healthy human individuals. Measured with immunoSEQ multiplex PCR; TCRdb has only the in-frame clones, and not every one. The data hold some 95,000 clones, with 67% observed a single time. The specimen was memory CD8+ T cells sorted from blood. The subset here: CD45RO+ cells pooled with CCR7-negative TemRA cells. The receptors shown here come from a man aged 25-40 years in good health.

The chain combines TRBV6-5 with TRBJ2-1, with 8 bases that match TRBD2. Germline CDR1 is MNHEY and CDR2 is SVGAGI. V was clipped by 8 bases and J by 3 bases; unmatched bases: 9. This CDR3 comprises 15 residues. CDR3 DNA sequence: TGTGCCAGCGCTGACTCGGGGGGGGACTACAATGAGCAGTTCTTC. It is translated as CASADSGGDYNEQFF.

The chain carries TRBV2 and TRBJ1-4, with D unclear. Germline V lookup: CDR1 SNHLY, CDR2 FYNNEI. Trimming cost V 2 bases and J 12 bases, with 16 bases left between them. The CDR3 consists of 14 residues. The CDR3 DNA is TGTGCCAGCAGTGAAAGGCAGGCGTCTGAGGAACTGTTTTTT. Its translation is CASSERQASEELFF.

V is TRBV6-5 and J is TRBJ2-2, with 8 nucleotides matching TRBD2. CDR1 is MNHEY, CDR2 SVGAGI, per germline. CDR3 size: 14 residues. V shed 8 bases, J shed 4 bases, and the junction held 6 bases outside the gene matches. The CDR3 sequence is CASRTGGFTGELFF. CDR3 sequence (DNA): TGTGCCAGCCGGACGGGAGGGTTCACCGGGGAGCTGTTTTTT.

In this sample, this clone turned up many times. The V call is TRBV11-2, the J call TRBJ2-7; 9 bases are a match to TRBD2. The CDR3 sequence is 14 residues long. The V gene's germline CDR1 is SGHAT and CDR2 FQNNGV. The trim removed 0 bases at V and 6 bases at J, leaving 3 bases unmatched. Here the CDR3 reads CASSLDLAGFEQYF. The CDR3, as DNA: TGTGCCAGCAGCTTAGACCTAGCGGGATTCGAGCAGTACTTC.

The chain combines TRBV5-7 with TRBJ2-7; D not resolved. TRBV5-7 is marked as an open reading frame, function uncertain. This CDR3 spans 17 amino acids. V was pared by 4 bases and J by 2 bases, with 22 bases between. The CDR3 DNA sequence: TGTGCCAGCAGCACACGAAGGTCCGCGAGAAACCCCTACGAGCAGTACTTC. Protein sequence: CASSTRRSARNPYEQYF.

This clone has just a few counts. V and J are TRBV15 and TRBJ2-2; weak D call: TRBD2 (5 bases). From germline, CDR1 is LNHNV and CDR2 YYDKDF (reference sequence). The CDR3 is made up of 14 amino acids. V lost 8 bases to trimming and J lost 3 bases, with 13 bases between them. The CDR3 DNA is TGTGCCACCCGGACTCATACCGACACCGGGGAGCTGTTTTTT. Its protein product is CATRTHTDTGELFF.

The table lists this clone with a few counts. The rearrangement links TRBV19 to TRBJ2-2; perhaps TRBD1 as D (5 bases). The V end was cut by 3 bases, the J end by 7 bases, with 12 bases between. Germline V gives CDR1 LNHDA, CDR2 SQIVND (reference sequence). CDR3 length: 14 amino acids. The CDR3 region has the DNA TGTGCCAGTAGTATGTGGCAGGGCTACGGGGAGCTGTTTTTT. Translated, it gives CASSMWQGYGELFF.

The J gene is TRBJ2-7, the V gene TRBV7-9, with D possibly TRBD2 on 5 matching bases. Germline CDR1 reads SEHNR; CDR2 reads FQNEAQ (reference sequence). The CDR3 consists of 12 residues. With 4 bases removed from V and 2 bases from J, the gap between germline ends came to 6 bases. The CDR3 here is CASSSGAYEQYF. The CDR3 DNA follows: TGTGCCAGCAGCTCCGGGGCCTACGAGCAGTACTTC. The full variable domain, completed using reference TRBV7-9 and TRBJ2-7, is DTGVSQNPRHKITKRGQNVTFRCDPISEHNRLYWYRQTLGQGPEFLTYFQNEAQLEKSRLLSDRFSAERPKGSFSTLEIQRTEQGDSAMYLCASSSGAYEQYFGPGTRLTVT.

As DNA, the CDR3 is TGCAGCGTCTTGATACAGGGGTGGAGCACCGGGGAGCTGTTTTTT. It codes for CSVLIQGWSTGELFF. The chain recombines TRBV29-1 with TRBJ2-2; 7 positions agree with TRBD1. There are 15 residues in the CDR3. The V and J ends lost 6 bases and 4 bases, in that order; junction bases with no gene match: 11. Germline loops: CDR1 SQVTM, CDR2 ANQGSEA.

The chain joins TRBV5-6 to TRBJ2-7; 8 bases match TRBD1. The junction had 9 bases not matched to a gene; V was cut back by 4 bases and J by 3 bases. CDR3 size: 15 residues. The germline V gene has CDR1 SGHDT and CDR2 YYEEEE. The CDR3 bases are TGTGCCAGCAGCATACCGACAGGGGAGAACTACGAGCAGTACTTC. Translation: CASSIPTGENYEQYF.

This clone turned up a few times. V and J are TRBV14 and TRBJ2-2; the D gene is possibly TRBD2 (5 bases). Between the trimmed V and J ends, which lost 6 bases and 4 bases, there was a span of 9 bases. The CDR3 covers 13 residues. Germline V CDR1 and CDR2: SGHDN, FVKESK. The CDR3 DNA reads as TGTGCCAGCAGGCCCGGAGGCACCGGGGAGCTGTTTTTT. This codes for CASRPGGTGELFF.

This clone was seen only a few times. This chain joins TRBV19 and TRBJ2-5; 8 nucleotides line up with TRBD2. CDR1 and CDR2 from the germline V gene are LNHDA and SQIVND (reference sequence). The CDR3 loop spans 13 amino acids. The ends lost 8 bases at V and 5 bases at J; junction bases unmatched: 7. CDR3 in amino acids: CASRVAGSETQYF. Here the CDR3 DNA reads TGTGCCAGTCGGGTAGCGGGGTCGGAGACCCAGTACTTC.

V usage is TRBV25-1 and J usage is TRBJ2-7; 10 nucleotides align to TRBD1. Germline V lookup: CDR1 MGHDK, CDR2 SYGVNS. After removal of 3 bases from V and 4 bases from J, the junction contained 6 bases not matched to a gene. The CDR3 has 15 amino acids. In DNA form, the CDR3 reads TGTGCCAGCAGTGAGGCTAGACAGGGGGCTTACGAGCAGTACTTC. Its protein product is CASSEARQGAYEQYF.

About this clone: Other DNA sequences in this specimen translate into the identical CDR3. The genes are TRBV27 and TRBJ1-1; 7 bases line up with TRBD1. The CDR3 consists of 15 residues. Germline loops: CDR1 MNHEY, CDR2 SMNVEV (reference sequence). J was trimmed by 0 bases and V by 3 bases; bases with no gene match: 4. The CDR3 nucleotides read TGTGCCAGCAGTTTCCTGGGACAGCTGAACACTGAAGCTTTCTTT. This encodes CASSFLGQLNTEAFF.

DNA of the CDR3: TGTGCCAGCAGCGTCGAGGGAGACTACAATGAGCAGTTCTTC. Protein sequence: CASSVEGDYNEQFF. V and J are TRBV9 and TRBJ2-1; D possibly corresponds to TRBD2 (5 bases). The CDR3 length is 14 residues. Between the trimmed V and J ends, which lost 2 bases and 3 bases, there was a span of 9 bases. Germline V CDR1 and CDR2: SGDLS, YYNGEE.

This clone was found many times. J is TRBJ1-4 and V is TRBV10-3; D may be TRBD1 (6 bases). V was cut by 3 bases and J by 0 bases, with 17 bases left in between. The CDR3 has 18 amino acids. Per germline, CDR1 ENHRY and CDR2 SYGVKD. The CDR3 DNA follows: TGTGCCATCAGTGACCCCCAAGACAGGCTAGCAACTAATGAAAAACTGTTTTTT. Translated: CAISDPQDRLATNEKLFF.

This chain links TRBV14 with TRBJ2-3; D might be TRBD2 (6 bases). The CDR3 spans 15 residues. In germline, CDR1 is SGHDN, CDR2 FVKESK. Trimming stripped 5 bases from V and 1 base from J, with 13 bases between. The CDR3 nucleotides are TGTGCCAGCAGCGTCGTGTGGGAGGGCACAGATACGCAGTATTTT. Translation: CASSVVWEGTDTQYF.

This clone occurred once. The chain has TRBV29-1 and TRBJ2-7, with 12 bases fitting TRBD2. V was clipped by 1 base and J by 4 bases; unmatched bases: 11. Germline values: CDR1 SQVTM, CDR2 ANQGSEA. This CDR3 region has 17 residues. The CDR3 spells CSVEVGSGTSGFYEQYF. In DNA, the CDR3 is TGCAGCGTTGAAGTTGGGTCCGGGACTAGCGGGTTTTACGAGCAGTACTTC.

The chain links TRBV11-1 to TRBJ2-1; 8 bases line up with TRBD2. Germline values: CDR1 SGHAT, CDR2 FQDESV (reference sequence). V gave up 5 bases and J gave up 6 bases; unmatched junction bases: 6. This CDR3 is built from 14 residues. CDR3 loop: CASSLSGNRNEQFF. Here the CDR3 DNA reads TGTGCCAGCAGCCTTAGCGGGAATCGCAATGAGCAGTTCTTC.

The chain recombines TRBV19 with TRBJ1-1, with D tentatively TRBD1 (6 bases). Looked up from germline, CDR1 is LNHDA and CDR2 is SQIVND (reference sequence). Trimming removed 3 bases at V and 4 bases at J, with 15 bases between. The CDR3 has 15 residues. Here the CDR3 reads CASSIPSTGATEAFF. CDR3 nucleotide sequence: TGTGCCAGTAGTATTCCGTCGACGGGGGCCACTGAAGCTTTCTTT.

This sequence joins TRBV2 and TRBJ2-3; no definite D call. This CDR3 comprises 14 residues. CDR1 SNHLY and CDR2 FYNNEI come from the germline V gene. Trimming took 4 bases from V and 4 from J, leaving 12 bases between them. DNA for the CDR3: TGTGCCAGCAGTGTGGTAAGGGCCTCAGATACGCAGTATTTT. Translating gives CASSVVRASDTQYF.

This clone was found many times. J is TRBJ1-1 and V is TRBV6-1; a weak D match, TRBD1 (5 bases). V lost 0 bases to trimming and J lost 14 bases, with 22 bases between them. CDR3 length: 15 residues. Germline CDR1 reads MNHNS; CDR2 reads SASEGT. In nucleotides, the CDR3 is TGTGCCAGCAGTGAAGCGGTGGGTGTGGGGCCGGTAGGGTTCTTT. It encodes CASSEAVGVGPVGFF.

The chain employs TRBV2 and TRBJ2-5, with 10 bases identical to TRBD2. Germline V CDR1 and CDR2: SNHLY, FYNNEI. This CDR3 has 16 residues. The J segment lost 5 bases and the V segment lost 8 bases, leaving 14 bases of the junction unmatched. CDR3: CASSKWSSGSSETQYF. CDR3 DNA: TGTGCCAGCTCTAAATGGTCTAGCGGGAGTAGTGAGACCCAGTACTTC. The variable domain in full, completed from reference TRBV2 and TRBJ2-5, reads EPEVTQTPSHQVTQMGQEVILRCVPISNHLYFYWYRQILGQKVEFLVSFYNNEISEKSEIFDDQFSVERPDGSNFTLKIRSTKLEDSAMYFCASSKWSSGSSETQYFGPGTRLLVL.

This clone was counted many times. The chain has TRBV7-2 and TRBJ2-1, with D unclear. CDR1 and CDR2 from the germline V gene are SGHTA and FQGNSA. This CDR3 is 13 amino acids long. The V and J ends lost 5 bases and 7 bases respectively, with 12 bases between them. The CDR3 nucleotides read TGTGCCAGCAGCGTAACGATGGGGAATGAGCAGTTCTTC. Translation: CASSVTMGNEQFF.

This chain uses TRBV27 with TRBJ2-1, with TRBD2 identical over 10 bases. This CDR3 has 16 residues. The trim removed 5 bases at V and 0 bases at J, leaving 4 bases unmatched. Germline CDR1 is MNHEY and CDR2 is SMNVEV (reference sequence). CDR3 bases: TGTGCCAGCAGTGCGCCTAGCGGGAGCTCCTACAATGAGCAGTTCTTC. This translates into CASSAPSGSSYNEQFF.

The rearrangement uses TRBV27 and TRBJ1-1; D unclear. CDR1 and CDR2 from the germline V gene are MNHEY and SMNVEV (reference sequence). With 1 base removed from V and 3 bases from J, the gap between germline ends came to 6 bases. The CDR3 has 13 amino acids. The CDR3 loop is CASSLFRDTEAFF. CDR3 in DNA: TGTGCCAGCAGTTTATTCCGGGACACTGAAGCTTTCTTT.